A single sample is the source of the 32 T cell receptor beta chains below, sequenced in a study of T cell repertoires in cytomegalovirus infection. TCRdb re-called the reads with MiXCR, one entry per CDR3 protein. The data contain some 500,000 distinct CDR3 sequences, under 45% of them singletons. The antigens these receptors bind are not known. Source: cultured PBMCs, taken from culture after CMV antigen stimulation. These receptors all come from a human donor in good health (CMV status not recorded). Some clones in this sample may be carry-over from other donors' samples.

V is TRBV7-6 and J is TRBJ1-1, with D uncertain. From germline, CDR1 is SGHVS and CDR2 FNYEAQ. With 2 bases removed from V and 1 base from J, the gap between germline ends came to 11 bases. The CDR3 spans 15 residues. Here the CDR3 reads CASSLYDNANTEAFF. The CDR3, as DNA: TGTGCCAGCAGCTTATACGACAACGCGAACACTGAAGCTTTCTTT.

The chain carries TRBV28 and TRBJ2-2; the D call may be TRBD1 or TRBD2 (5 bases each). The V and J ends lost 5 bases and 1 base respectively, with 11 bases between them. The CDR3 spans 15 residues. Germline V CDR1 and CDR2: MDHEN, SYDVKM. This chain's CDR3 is CASSPGTRNTGELFF. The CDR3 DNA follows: TGTGCCAGCAGTCCCGGGACCCGGAACACCGGGGAGCTGTTTTTT.

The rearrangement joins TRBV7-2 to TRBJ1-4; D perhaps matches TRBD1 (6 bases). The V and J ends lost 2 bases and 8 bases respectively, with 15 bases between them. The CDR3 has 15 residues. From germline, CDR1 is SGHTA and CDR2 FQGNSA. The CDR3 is CASSLRSTGSEKLFF. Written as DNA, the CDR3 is TGTGCCAGCAGCTTACGGAGTACAGGGAGCGAAAAACTGTTTTTT.

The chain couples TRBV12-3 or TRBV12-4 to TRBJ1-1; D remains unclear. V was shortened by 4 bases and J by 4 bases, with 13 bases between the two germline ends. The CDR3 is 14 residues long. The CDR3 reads CASSWANSGTEAFF. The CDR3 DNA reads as TGTGCCAGCAGTTGGGCCAACTCGGGCACTGAAGCTTTCTTT.

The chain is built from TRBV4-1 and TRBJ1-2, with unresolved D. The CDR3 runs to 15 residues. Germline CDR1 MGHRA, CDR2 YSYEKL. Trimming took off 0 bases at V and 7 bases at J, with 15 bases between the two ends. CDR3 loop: CASSQDHGTASGYTF. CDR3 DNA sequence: TGCGCCAGCAGCCAAGATCACGGAACAGCTAGTGGCTACACCTTC.

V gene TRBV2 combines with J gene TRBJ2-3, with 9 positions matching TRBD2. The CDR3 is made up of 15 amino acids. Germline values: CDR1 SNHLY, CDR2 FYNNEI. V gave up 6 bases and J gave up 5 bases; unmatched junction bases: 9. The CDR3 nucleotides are TGTGCCAGCAGCCCCAGACTAGCGGCCCAAGATACGCAGTATTTT. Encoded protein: CASSPRLAAQDTQYF.

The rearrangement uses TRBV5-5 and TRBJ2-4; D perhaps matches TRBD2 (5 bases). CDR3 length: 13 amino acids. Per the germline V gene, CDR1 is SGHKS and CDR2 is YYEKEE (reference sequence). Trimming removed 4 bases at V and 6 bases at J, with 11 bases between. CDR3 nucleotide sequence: TGTGCCAGCAGCCAGACTGGAGGAAACATTCAGTACTTC. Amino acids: CASSQTGGNIQYF.

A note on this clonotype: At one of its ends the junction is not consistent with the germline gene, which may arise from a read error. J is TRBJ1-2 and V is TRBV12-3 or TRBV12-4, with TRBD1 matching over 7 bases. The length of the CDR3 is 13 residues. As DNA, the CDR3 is TGTGCCAGCAGAGAGACAGGGACTTATGGCGACACCTTC. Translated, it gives CASRETGTYGDTF.

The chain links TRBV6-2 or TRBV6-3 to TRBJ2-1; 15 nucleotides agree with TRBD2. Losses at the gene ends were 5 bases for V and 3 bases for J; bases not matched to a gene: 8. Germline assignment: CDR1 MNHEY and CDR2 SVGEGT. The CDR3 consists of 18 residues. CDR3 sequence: CASSPRTSGRALYNEQFF. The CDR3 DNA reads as TGTGCCAGCAGTCCCCGGACTAGCGGGAGGGCCCTCTACAATGAGCAGTTCTTC.

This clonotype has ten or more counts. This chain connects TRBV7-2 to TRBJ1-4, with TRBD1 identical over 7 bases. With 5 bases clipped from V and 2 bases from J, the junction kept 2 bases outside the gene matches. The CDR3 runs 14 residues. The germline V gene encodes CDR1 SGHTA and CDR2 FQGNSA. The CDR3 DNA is TGTGCCAGCAGCCCGGACAGGACTAATGAAAAACTGTTTTTT. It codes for CASSPDRTNEKLFF.

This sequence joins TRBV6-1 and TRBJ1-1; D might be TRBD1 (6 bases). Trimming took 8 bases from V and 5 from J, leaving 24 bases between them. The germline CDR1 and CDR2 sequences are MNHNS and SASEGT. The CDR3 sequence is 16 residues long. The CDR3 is CASRGGSGRGTTEAFF. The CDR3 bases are TGTGCCAGCCGGGGGGGTAGTGGCAGGGGAACAACTGAAGCTTTCTTT.

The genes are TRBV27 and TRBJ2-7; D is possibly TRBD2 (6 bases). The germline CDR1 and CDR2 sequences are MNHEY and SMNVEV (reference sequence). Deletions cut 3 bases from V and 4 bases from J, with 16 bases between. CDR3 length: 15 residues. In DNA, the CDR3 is TGTGCCAGCAGTTTTTTCGTCGGGAGTAGGTACGAGCAGTACTTC. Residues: CASSFFVGSRYEQYF.

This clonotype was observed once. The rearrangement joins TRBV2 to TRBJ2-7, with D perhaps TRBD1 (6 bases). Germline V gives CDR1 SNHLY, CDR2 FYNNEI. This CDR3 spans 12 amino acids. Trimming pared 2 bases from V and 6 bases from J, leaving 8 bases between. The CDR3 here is CASSEQGGEQYF. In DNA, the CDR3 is TGTGCCAGCAGTGAACAAGGGGGCGAGCAGTACTTC.

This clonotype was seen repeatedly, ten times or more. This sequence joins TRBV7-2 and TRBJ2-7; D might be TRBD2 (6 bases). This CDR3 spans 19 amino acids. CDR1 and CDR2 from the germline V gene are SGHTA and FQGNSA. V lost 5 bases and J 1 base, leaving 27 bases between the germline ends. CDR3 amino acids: CASSPLSLRGTRPSYEQYF. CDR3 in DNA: TGTGCCAGCAGCCCTCTAAGTCTGCGGGGTACAAGACCTTCCTACGAGCAGTACTTC.

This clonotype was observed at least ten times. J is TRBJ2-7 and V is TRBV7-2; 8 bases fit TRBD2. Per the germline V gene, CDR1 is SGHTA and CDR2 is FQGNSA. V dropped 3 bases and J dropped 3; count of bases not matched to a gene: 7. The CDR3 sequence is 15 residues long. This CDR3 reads CASSFGLALFYEQYF. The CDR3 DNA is TGTGCCAGCAGCTTTGGACTAGCCCTATTCTACGAGCAGTACTTC.

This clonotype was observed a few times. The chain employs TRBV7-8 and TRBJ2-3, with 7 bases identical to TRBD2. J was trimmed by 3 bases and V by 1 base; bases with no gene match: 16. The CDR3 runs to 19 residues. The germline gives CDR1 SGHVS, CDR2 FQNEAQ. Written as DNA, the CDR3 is TGTGCCAGCAGCTTAGTATTAGGGCCGAGGACTAGGGGTACAGATACGCAGTATTTT. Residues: CASSLVLGPRTRGTDTQYF.

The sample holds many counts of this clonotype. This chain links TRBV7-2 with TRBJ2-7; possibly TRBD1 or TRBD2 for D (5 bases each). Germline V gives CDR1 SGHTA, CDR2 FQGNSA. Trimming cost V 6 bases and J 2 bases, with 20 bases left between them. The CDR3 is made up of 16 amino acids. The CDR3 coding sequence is TGTGCCAGCAGTTCCTATGGGGCGGGCGGAGCCTACGAGCAGTACTTC. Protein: CASSSYGAGGAYEQYF.

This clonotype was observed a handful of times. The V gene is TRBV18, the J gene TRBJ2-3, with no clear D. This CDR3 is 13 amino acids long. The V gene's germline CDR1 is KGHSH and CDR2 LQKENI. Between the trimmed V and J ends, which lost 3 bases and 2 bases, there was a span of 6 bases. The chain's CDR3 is CASSPGVTDTQYF. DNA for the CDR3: TGTGCCAGCTCACCTGGGGTCACAGATACGCAGTATTTT.

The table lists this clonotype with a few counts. CDR3 protein: CASSLFPSGILNTEAFF. CDR3 in DNA: TGTGCCAGCAGTTTATTCCCCTCCGGGATATTGAACACTGAAGCTTTCTTT. This chain joins TRBV27 and TRBJ1-1, with D hard to call. There are 17 residues in the CDR3. CDR1 and CDR2 (germline): MNHEY, SMNVEV (reference sequence). V was cut by 1 base and J by 0 bases, with 15 bases left in between.

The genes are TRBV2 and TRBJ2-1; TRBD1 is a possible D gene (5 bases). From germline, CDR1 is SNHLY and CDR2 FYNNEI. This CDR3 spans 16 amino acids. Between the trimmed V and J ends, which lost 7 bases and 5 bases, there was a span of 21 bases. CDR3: CASIWGQGIPDNEQFF. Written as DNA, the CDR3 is TGTGCCAGCATCTGGGGTCAGGGCATACCGGACAATGAGCAGTTCTTC.

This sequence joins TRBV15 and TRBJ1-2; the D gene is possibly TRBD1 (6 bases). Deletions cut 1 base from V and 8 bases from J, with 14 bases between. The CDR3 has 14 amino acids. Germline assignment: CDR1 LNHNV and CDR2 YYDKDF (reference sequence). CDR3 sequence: CATSRGGGQSGYTF. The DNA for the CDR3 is TGTGCCACCAGCAGAGGGGGGGGGCAATCAGGCTACACCTTC.

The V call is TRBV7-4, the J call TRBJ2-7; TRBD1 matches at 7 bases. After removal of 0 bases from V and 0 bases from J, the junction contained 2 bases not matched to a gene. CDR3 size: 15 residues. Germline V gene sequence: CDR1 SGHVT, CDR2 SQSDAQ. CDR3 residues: CASSLAGQASYEQYF. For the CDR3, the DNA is TGTGCCAGCAGCTTAGCCGGACAGGCCTCCTACGAGCAGTACTTC.

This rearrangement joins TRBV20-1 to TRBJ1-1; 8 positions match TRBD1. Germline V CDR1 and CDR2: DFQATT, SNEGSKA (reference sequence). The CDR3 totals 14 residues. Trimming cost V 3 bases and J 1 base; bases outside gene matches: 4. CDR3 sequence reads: CSASQGAWNTEAFF. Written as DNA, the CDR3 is TGCAGTGCTAGCCAGGGGGCATGGAACACTGAAGCTTTCTTT.

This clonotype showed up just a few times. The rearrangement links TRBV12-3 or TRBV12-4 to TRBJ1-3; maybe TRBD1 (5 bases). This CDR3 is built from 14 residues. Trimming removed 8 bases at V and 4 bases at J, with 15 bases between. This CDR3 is CASSGPAGGNTIYF. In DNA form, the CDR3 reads TGTGCCAGCTCAGGGCCAGCGGGCGGAAACACCATATATTTT.

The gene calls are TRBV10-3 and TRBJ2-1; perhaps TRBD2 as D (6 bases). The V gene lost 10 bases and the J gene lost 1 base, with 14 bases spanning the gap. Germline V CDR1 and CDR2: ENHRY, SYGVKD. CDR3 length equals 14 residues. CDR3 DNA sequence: TGTGCCACCCATGGGGGGAGTTCCTACAATGAGCAGTTCTTC. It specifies CATHGGSSYNEQFF.

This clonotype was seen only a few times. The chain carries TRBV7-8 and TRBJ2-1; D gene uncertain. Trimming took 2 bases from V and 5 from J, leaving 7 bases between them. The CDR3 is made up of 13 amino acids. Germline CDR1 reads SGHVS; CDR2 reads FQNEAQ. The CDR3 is CASSLTYDNEQFF. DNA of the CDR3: TGTGCCAGCAGCTTAACTTACGACAATGAGCAGTTCTTC.

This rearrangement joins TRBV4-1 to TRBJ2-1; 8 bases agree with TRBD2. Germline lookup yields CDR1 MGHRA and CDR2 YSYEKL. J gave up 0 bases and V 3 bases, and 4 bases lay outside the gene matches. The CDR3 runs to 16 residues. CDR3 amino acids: CASSHRAGGSYNEQFF. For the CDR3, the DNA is TGCGCCAGCAGCCACCGGGCGGGGGGCTCCTACAATGAGCAGTTCTTC.

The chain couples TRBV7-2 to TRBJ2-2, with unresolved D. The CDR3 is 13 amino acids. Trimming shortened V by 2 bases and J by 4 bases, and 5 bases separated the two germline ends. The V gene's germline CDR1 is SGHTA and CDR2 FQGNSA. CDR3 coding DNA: TGTGCCAGCAGCTTATTTATCACCGGGGAGCTGTTTTTT. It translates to CASSLFITGELFF.

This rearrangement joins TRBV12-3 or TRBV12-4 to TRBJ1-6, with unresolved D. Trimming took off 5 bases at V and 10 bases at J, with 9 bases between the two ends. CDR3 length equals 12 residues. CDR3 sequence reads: CASSGLGSPLHF. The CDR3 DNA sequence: TGTGCCAGCAGTGGATTAGGCTCACCCCTCCACTTT.

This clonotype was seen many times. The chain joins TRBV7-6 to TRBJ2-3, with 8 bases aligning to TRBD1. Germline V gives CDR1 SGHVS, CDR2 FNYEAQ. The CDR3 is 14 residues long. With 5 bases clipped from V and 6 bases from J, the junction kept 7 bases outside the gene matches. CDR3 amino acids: CASSLLTGDDTQYF. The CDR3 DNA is TGTGCCAGCAGCCTACTGACAGGGGATGATACGCAGTATTTT.

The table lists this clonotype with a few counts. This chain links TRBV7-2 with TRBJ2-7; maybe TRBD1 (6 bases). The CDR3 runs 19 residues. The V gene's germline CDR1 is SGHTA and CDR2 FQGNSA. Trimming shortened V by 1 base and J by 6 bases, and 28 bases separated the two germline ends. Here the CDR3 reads CASSLGRRWGQGFQGEQYF. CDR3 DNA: TGTGCCAGCAGCTTAGGGAGGCGGTGGGGGCAGGGGTTTCAAGGCGAGCAGTACTTC.

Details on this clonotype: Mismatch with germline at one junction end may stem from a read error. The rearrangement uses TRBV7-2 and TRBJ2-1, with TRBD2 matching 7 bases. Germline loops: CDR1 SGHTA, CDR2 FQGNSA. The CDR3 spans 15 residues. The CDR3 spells CASSLAWTSSNEQFF. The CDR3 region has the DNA TGTGCCAGCAGTTTAGCGTGGACTAGTTCAAATGAGCAGTTCTTC.